This TCR beta chain comes out of a study of blood T cell repertoires in COVID-19. Study-level background: Acute and convalescent COVID-19 samples came from the United States, Italy and Spain. PBMCs, B-cell-depleted T cells, or T cells provided the cDNA or gDNA that made up the material.

As originally analysed: Reference gene primers were amplified, and this amplification served to estimate nucleated cell counts. Profiled with immunoSEQ multiplex PCR; TCRdb holds only in-frame clones, not every one. The DNA gave D and trimming, while V, J and clone size come from that table. The table shows roughly 91,000 clones, with 84% occurring only once. Trimming removed 5 bases from V and 5 bases from J; junction bases left unmatched: 7. CDR3 length: 15 amino acids. Germline V gene sequence: CDR1 MGHDK, CDR2 SYGVNS. This clone has a handful of counts. The V call is TRBV25-1, the J call TRBJ2-5, with 11 bases fitting TRBD2. The sequenced sample consisted of peripheral blood. The clonotype originates from an older man with active or convalescent COVID-19. In DNA form, the CDR3 reads TGTGCCAGCAGTCGACGACTAGCGGGGTTGGAGACCCAGTACTTC. This encodes CASSRRLAGLETQYF.